Following are 21 T cell receptor beta chains from one sample sequenced in a study of regulatory T cells in long-lasting Graves disease. Described time point: newly diagnosed GD, antithyroid drugs for less than 3 months. Researchers made the TCR library from RNA that was extracted from PBMCs. Combining iRepertoire HTBI primers with Arm-PCR of CDR3 regions, the authors built TCR beta libraries. TCRdb reanalysed the multiplex PCR reads using MiXCR and keeps one entry per CDR3 protein. Here the sample spans 500,000 or so distinct CDR3 sequences, 16% being singletons. This sample also belongs to another study, concerning T cells in Graves' hyperthyroidism and ophthalmopathy.

Here the sequenced sample was peripheral blood mononuclear cells (PBMCs), taken at new diagnosis, from a patient treated with antithyroid drugs. These receptor sequences come from a man aged 40-55 years with Graves disease.

At least ten counts were recorded for this clonotype. This chain uses TRBV7-8 with TRBJ1-4; D remains unclear. CDR3 length: 13 residues. Looked up from germline, CDR1 is SGHVS and CDR2 is FQNEAQ. Deletions cut 4 bases from V and 8 bases from J, with 11 bases between. This CDR3 reads CASSSSGGEKLFF. CDR3 bases: TGTGCCAGCAGCTCCTCGGGCGGAGAAAAACTGTTTTTT.

Many counts were recorded for this clonotype. The genes are TRBV5-1 and TRBJ2-1; D is perhaps TRBD1 (6 bases). The last part of the DNA fits TRBJ2-5 better; the J call may be wrong. This CDR3 comprises 13 residues. CDR1 and CDR2 (germline): SGHRS, YFSETQ. The DNA of the CDR3 is TGCGCCAGCAGCTGGGGGCAGGGGGAGACCCAGTACTTC. Protein: CASSWGQGETQYF.

The genes are TRBV3-1 and TRBJ2-3; possible D gene TRBD1, 5 bases. V gave up 4 bases and J gave up 4 bases, with 21 bases separating them. Per germline, CDR1 LGHDT and CDR2 YNNKEL (reference sequence). CDR3 length equals 17 residues. CDR3 bases: TGTGCCAGCAGCCGACGACAGAATCCAAAGTGGGCAGATACGCAGTATTTT. It yields the protein CASSRRQNPKWADTQYF.

The V call is TRBV20-1, the J call TRBJ2-7, with 9 bases matching TRBD2. Germline V gene lookup returns CDR1 DFQATT and CDR2 SNEGSKA (reference sequence). J lost 4 bases, V lost 3 bases, and 7 bases had no gene match. The CDR3 runs to 14 residues. The CDR3 region is CSASAGGYSYEQYF. The CDR3 coding sequence is TGCAGTGCTAGCGCGGGAGGGTACTCTTACGAGCAGTACTTC.

This clonotype has a handful of counts. The V gene is TRBV5-1, the J gene TRBJ2-2; 8 bases map to TRBD1. CDR1 SGHRS and CDR2 YFSETQ come from the germline V gene. J lost 9 bases, V lost 2 bases, and 6 bases had no gene match. The CDR3 has 14 amino acids. The CDR3 here is CASSLQDRAWELFF. In DNA form, the CDR3 reads TGCGCCAGCAGCTTACAGGACAGGGCCTGGGAGCTGTTTTTT.

The chain carries TRBV29-1 and TRBJ2-5; either TRBD1 or TRBD2 may fit D (6 bases each). With 7 bases removed from V and 5 bases from J, the gap between germline ends came to 20 bases. The CDR3 has 14 amino acids. CDR1 and CDR2 from the germline V gene are SQVTM and ANQGSEA. CDR3 coding DNA: TGCAGCGCTTGCCCGACTAGGGGGTCGGAGACCCAGTACTTC. It is translated as CSACPTRGSETQYF.

This clonotype was observed a few times. This chain uses TRBV24-1 with TRBJ1-1; D call uncertain. The germline CDR1 and CDR2 sequences are KGHDR and SFDVKD. The length of the CDR3 is 12 residues. V lost 4 bases and J lost 2, with 4 bases in between. The CDR3 sequence: CATSEKNTEAFF. The CDR3 coding sequence is TGTGCCACCAGTGAGAAAAACACTGAAGCTTTCTTT.

This clonotype was detected ten times or more. The genes are TRBV3-1 and TRBJ2-5; D ambiguous. With 2 bases removed from V and 0 bases from J, the gap between germline ends came to 10 bases. Germline CDR1 and CDR2: LGHDT and YNNKEL (reference sequence). This CDR3 comprises 15 residues. The CDR3 loop is CASSQRFSNQETQYF. CDR3 bases: TGTGCCAGCAGCCAACGTTTCTCGAACCAAGAGACCCAGTACTTC.

This clonotype was seen repeatedly, ten times or more. The V gene is TRBV5-1, the J gene TRBJ2-3; the match to TRBD1 covers 9 bases. The CDR3 length is 16 residues. Trimming took 5 bases from V and 2 from J; bases not matched to a gene: 9. Germline V gene lookup returns CDR1 SGHRS and CDR2 YFSETQ. Written as DNA, the CDR3 is TGCGCCAGCAGAAGGTACCGGGACAGGGACACAGATACGCAGTATTTT. Translation: CASRRYRDRDTDTQYF.

This clonotype has at least ten counts. The V and J genes are TRBV12-3 or TRBV12-4 and TRBJ2-7; TRBD2 agrees at 9 bases. The ends lost 5 bases at V and 2 bases at J; junction bases unmatched: 7. CDR3 length: 15 residues. CDR3 amino acids: CASSPPASGAYEQYF. DNA of the CDR3: TGTGCCAGCAGTCCCCCCGCTAGCGGGGCCTACGAGCAGTACTTC.

This chain uses TRBV6-9 with TRBJ2-7, with D perhaps TRBD1 (5 bases). This CDR3 has 14 amino acids. V was pared by 2 bases and J by 0 bases, with 8 bases between. The germline V gene encodes CDR1 MNHGY and CDR2 SVAAGI. The CDR3 loop is CASSYIRGSYEQYF. The CDR3 DNA sequence: TGTGCCAGCAGTTATATTAGGGGCTCCTACGAGCAGTACTTC.

This clonotype was counted many times. Here the CDR3 DNA reads TGTGCCAGCAGCTTAGCGATCGGGAGCGTCGGGTACGAGCAGTACTTC. Encoded protein: CASSLAIGSVGYEQYF. The V gene is TRBV7-8, the J gene TRBJ2-7, with D tentatively TRBD2 (6 bases). CDR1 is SGHVS and CDR2 is FQNEAQ in the germline V gene. With 0 bases removed from V and 4 bases from J, the gap between germline ends came to 16 bases. CDR3 length: 16 residues.

This clonotype was detected ten times or more. The V and J genes are TRBV28 and TRBJ2-4; tentatively, D is TRBD2 (5 bases). Trimming removed 7 bases from V and 0 bases from J, with 7 bases in between. Germline V CDR1 and CDR2: MDHEN, SYDVKM. The CDR3 totals 13 residues. Written as DNA, the CDR3 is TGTGCCAGCACCGCGGGAGCCAAAAACATTCAGTACTTC. It translates to CASTAGAKNIQYF.

Ten or more counts support this clonotype. The chain recombines TRBV28 with TRBJ2-5; 8 positions match TRBD1. The germline gives CDR1 MDHEN, CDR2 SYDVKM. Unmatched junction bases numbered 8, after V lost 6 bases and J lost 5 bases. CDR3 size: 14 residues. CDR3 coding DNA: TGTGCCAGCAGAAGAACAGGGGGTAGTGAGACCCAGTACTTC. The encoded protein is CASRRTGGSETQYF.

This clonotype was counted many times. The chain joins TRBV28 to TRBJ2-7; 9 bases agree with TRBD2. CDR3 size: 15 residues. Germline-derived CDR1 and CDR2 are MDHEN and SYDVKM. V lost 1 base and J lost 5; bases outside the gene matches: 6. CDR3 nucleotide sequence: TGTGCCAGCAGTTTATCTAGCGGGAATCGAGACGAGCAGTACTTC. Amino acids: CASSLSSGNRDEQYF.

This clonotype was observed at least ten times. V and J are TRBV7-2 and TRBJ2-3; TRBD2 aligns across 7 bases. The V and J ends lost 0 bases and 9 bases, in that order; junction bases with no gene match: 3. The CDR3 loop spans 13 amino acids. CDR1 SGHTA and CDR2 FQGNSA come from the germline V gene. The CDR3 region has the DNA TGTGCCAGCAGCTTAGCGGGAGGGTGGACGCAGTATTTT. This codes for CASSLAGGWTQYF. Combining the CDR3 with reference TRBV7-2 and TRBJ2-3 gives the whole variable domain GAGVSQSPSNKVTEKGKDVELRCDPISGHTALYWYRQSLGQGLEFLIYFQGNSAPDKSGLPSDRFSAERTGGSVSTLTIQRTQQEDSAVYLCASSLAGGWTQYFGPGTRLTVL.

This clonotype was seen ten or more times. The chain has TRBV5-1 and TRBJ1-1; 10 positions match TRBD1. CDR1 is SGHRS and CDR2 is YFSETQ in the germline V gene. V was pared by 4 bases and J by 0 bases, with 6 bases of the junction left unmatched. CDR3 length: 16 residues. The CDR3 protein is CASSDRDRGLNTEAFF. CDR3 bases: TGCGCCAGCAGCGACCGGGACAGGGGTCTGAACACTGAAGCTTTCTTT.

The gene calls are TRBV20-1 and TRBJ2-1, with TRBD2 identical over 9 bases. The V segment lost 5 bases and the J segment 3 bases; nucleotides outside the gene matches: 5. Germline CDR1 and CDR2: DFQATT and SNEGSKA (reference sequence). The CDR3 extends over 14 amino acids. This CDR3 reads CSARRTSDYNEQFF. The CDR3 bases are TGCAGTGCTCGTAGGACTAGCGACTACAATGAGCAGTTCTTC.

This clonotype was recorded many times. The chain has TRBV5-1 and TRBJ1-1; tentative D call: TRBD1 (6 bases). The V end was cut by 5 bases, the J end by 1 base, with 12 bases between. Germline V gene data show CDR1 as SGHRS and CDR2 as YFSETQ. This CDR3 is built from 14 residues. The CDR3: CASRLTGQNTEAFF. The CDR3, as DNA: TGCGCCAGCAGGTTGACAGGACAGAACACTGAAGCTTTCTTT.

This chain uses TRBV28 with TRBJ2-7, with a possible D match to TRBD2 (6 bases). This CDR3 is 15 amino acids long. Looked up from germline, CDR1 is MDHEN and CDR2 is SYDVKM. V was shortened by 6 bases and J by 0 bases, with 15 bases between the two germline ends. CDR3 nucleotide sequence: TGTGCCAGCAGCCCCATACAGGACTACTCCTACGAGCAGTACTTC. This gives the protein CASSPIQDYSYEQYF.

The V gene is TRBV14, the J gene TRBJ2-1, with 8 positions matching TRBD1. The CDR3 totals 15 residues. V lost 6 bases and J lost 8; bases outside the gene matches: 12. CDR1 is SGHDN and CDR2 is FVKESK in the germline V gene. CDR3 nucleotides: TGTGCCAGCAGTCATAGACAGGGGAGGTTGGATGAGCAGTTCTTC. It encodes CASSHRQGRLDEQFF.